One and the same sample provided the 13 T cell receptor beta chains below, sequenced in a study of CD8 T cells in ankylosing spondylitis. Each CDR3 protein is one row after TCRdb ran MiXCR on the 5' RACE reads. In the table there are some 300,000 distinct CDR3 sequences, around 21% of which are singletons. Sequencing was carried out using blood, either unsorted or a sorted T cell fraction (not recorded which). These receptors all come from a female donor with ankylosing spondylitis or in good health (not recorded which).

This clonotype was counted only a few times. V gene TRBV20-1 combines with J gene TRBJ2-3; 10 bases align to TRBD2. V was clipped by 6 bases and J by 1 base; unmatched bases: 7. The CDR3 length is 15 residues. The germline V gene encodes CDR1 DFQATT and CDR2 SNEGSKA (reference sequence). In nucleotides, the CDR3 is TGCAGTGCCTCTAGCGGGAGAGGAGGCACAGATACGCAGTATTTT. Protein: CSASSGRGGTDTQYF.

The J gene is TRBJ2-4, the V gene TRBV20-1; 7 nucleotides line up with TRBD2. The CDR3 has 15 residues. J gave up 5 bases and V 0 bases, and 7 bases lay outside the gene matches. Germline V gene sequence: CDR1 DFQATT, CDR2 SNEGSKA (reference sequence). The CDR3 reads CSARDRGGIENIQYF. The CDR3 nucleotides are TGCAGTGCTAGAGATCGGGGAGGGATCGAAAACATTCAGTACTTC.

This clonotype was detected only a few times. CDR3 amino acids: CASSFETGGYTF. CDR3 coding DNA: TGTGCCAGCAGCTTCGAAACGGGCGGCTACACCTTC. V and J are TRBV7-2 and TRBJ1-2; D remains ambiguous. The CDR3 spans 12 residues. Germline CDR1 SGHTA, CDR2 FQGNSA. Trimming took 3 bases from V and 8 from J, leaving 10 bases between them. The full variable domain, in which reference TRBV7-2 and TRBJ1-2 provide the parts outside the CDR3, is GAGVSQSPSNKVTEKGKDVELRCDPISGHTALYWYRQSLGQGLEFLIYFQGNSAPDKSGLPSDRFSAERTGGSVSTLTIQRTQQEDSAVYLCASSFETGGYTFGSGTRLTVV.

CDR3 protein: CASSGLAGAHRGSDTQYF. The CDR3 nucleotides are TGTGCCAGTAGTGGACTAGCGGGAGCGCATCGGGGCTCAGATACGCAGTATTTT. The chain uses TRBV19 and TRBJ2-3, with 13 bases that match TRBD2. J gave up 4 bases and V 5 bases, and 12 bases lay outside the gene matches. The germline gives CDR1 LNHDA, CDR2 SQIVND (reference sequence). The CDR3 is made up of 18 amino acids.

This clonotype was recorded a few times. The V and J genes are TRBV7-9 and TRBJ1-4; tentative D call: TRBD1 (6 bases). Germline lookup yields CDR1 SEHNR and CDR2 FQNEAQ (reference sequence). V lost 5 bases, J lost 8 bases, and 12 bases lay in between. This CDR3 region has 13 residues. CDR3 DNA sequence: TGTGCCAGCAGCGCAGGGGTGGGGGAAAAACTGTTTTTT. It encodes CASSAGVGEKLFF.

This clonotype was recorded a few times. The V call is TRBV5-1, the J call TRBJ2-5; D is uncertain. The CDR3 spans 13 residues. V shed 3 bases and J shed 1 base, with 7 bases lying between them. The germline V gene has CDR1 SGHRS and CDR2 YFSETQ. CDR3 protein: CASSWVGQETQYF. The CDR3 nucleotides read TGCGCCAGCAGCTGGGTGGGCCAAGAGACCCAGTACTTC.

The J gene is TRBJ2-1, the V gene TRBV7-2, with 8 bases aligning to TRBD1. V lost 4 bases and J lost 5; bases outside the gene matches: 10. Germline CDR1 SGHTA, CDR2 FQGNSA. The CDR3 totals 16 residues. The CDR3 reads CASSSPGWTGHNEQFF. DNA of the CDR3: TGTGCCAGCAGCTCGCCTGGGTGGACAGGGCACAATGAGCAGTTCTTC.

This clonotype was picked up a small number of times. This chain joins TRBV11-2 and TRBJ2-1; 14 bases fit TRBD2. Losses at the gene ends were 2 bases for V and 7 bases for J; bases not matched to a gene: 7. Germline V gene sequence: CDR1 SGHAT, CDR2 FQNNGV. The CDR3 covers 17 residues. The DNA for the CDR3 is TGTGCCAGCAGCTTAACGACTAGCGGGAGGGGGTTAAATGAGCAGTTCTTC. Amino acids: CASSLTTSGRGLNEQFF.

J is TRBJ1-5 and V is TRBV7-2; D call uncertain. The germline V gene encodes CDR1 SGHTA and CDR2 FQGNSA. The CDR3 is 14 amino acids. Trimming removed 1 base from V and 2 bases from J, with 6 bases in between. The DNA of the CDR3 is TGTGCCAGCAGCTTAGGGTGGCGCAATCAGCCCCAGCATTTT. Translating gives CASSLGWRNQPQHF. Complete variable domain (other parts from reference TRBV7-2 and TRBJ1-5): GAGVSQSPSNKVTEKGKDVELRCDPISGHTALYWYRQSLGQGLEFLIYFQGNSAPDKSGLPSDRFSAERTGGSVSTLTIQRTQQEDSAVYLCASSLGWRNQPQHFGDGTRLSIL.

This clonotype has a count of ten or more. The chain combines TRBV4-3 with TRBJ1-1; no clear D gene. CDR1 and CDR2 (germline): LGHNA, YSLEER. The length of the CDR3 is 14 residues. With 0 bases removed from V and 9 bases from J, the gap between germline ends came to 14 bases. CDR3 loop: CASSQDWSGRKAFF. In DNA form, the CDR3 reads TGCGCCAGCAGCCAAGACTGGTCGGGGAGAAAAGCTTTCTTT.

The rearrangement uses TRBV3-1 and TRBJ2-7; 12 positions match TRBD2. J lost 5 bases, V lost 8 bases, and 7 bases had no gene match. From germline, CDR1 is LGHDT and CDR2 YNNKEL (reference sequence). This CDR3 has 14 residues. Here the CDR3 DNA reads TGTGCCAGCGCCTCAGGACTAGCGGGACACGAGCAGTACTTC. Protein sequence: CASASGLAGHEQYF.

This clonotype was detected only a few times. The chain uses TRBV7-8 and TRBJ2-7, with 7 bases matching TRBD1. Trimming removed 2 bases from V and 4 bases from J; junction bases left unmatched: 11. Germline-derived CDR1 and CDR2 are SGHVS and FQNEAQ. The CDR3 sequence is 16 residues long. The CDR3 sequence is CASSLTPGTDRYEQYF. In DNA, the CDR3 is TGTGCCAGCAGCTTAACCCCTGGGACAGATCGGTACGAGCAGTACTTC.

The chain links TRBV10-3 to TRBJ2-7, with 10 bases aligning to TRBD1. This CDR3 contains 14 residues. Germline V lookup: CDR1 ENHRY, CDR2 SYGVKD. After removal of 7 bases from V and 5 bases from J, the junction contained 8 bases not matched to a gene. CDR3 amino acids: CAITGTGAGDEQYF. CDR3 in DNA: TGTGCCATCACCGGGACAGGGGCTGGCGACGAGCAGTACTTC.